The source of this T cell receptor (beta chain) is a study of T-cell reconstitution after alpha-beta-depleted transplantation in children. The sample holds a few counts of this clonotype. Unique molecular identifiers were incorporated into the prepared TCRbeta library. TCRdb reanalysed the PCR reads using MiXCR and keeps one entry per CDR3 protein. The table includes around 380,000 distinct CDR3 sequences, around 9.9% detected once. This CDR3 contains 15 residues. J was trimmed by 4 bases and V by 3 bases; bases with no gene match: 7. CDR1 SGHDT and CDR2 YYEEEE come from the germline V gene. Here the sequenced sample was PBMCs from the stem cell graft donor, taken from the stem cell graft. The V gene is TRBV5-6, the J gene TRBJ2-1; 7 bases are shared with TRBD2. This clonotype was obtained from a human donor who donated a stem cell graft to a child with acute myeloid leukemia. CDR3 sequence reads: CASSWAGAGYNEQFF. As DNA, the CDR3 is TGTGCCAGCAGCTGGGCGGGAGCGGGGTACAATGAGCAGTTCTTC.